This note documents a single T cell receptor (beta chain) sequence. Method: immunoSEQ multiplex PCR; TCRdb's copy keeps in-frame clones and lacks some. This table holds about 230,000 clones, approximately 70% found once. The CDR3 is made up of 15 amino acids. The sample originates from a study of shared clonotypes between healthy human individuals. The TCR originated in a man aged 30 to 45 in good health. This chain joins TRBV12-2 and TRBJ1-4. TRBV12-2 is recorded as a pseudogene. The sequencing sample was made of memory CD4+ T cells sorted from blood. Subset defined: CD45RA-negative fraction. CDR3 in amino acids: CASRLRGQVNEKLFF. CDR3 nucleotides: TGTGCAAGTCGCCTAAGAGGGCAGGTTAATGAAAAACTGTTTTTT.